This is a list of T cell receptor beta chains from one sample in a study of blood T cell repertoires in COVID-19. The table came from immunoSEQ multiplex PCR; TCRdb's copy has only in-frame clones and leaves some out. The profile shows 50,000 to 65,000 clones, 80% to 90% of them singletons. The sample was peripheral blood. The receptors come from a man in his sixties with acute or convalescent COVID-19. CDR3s include the opening cysteine and the closing phenylalanine or tryptophan. Fields, in order: D gene, J gene, clone size, V gene, CDR3 protein, CDR3 DNA. A D gene is named only where the DNA matches it firmly. A row's size may be missing; if present it is once, few, many or a size class.

D: TRBD1; J: TRBJ2-5; size: .; V: TRBV5-1; CDR3: CASSKDRGQETQYF; DNA: TGCGCCAGCAGCAAGGACAGGGGGCAAGAGACCCAGTACTTC
D: .; J: TRBJ2-5; size: .; V: TRBV19; CDR3: CASTPRGGETQYF; DNA: TGTGCCAGTACCCCCCGGGGTGGAGAGACCCAGTACTTC
D: .; J: TRBJ2-1; size: .; V: TRBV9; CDR3: CASSVVGQGNYNEQFF; DNA: TGTGCCAGCAGCGTAGTGGGGCAGGGAAATTACAATGAGCAGTTCTTC
D: TRBD2; J: TRBJ2-2; size: .; V: TRBV6-6; CDR3: CASSSVAGRATGELFF; DNA: TGTGCCAGCAGTTCGGTGGCGGGGAGGGCCACCGGGGAGCTGTTTTTT
D: .; J: TRBJ2-5; size: .; V: TRBV11-3; CDR3: CASSLRVEETQYF; DNA: TGTGCCAGCAGCTTACGGGTAGAAGAGACCCAGTACTTC
D: TRBD2; J: TRBJ2-1; size: few; V: TRBV6-2/TRBV6-3; CDR3: CASSYRGIYSGRLSYNEQFF; DNA: TGTGCCAGCAGTTATCGCGGGATCTATAGCGGGAGGCTCTCCTACAATGAGCAGTTCTTC
D: .; J: TRBJ1-2; size: .; V: TRBV11-2; CDR3: CASSPTGTNYGYTF; DNA: TGTGCCAGCAGCCCGACAGGAACAAACTATGGCTACACCTTC
D: .; J: TRBJ2-2; size: .; V: TRBV19; CDR3: CASSPWTVSIAGELFF; DNA: TGTGCCAGTAGCCCTTGGACAGTTTCAATTGCCGGGGAGCTGTTTTTT
D: TRBD1; J: TRBJ2-3; size: once; V: TRBV6-5; CDR3: CASSFQVTGGTDTQYF; DNA: TGTGCCAGCAGTTTCCAAGTGACAGGGGGCACAGATACGCAGTATTTT
D: .; J: TRBJ2-2; size: .; V: TRBV7-2; CDR3: CASSLGTGGAAGELFF; DNA: TGTGCCAGCAGCTTAGGGACAGGCGGGGCGGCCGGGGAGCTGTTTTTT
D: TRBD2; J: TRBJ2-7; size: .; V: TRBV4-1; CDR3: CASSHPTSGVLVGEQYF; DNA: TGCGCCAGCAGCCACCCGACTAGCGGGGTGTTAGTAGGCGAGCAGTACTTC
D: TRBD2; J: TRBJ2-3; size: .; V: TRBV19; CDR3: CASSVSGEGDTQYF; DNA: TGTGCCAGTAGTGTAAGCGGGGAGGGAGATACGCAGTATTTT
D: TRBD1; J: TRBJ2-7; size: .; V: TRBV4-1; CDR3: CASSQDQDRENEQYF; DNA: TGCGCCAGCAGCCAAGATCAGGACAGGGAGAACGAGCAGTACTTC
D: TRBD2; J: TRBJ2-5; size: .; V: TRBV10-3; CDR3: CAISEKLRTSGSLETQYF; DNA: TGTGCCATCAGCGAAAAACTAAGGACTAGCGGGAGTCTAGAGACCCAGTACTTC
D: TRBD1; J: TRBJ1-1; size: .; V: TRBV9; CDR3: CASSVVPGGTNTEAFF; DNA: TGTGCCAGCAGCGTAGTTCCAGGGGGGACGAACACTGAAGCTTTCTTT
D: .; J: TRBJ2-3; size: once; V: TRBV10-3; CDR3: CAISPLGETDTQYF; DNA: TGTGCCATCAGTCCCCTCGGGGAGACAGATACGCAGTATTTT
D: .; J: TRBJ1-1; size: .; V: TRBV5-6; CDR3: CASSYPGQNTEAFF; DNA: TGTGCCAGCAGTTACCCGGGACAGAACACTGAAGCTTTCTTT
D: TRBD1; J: TRBJ2-5; size: few; V: TRBV7-9; CDR3: CASGGQGTGETQYF; DNA: TGTGCCAGCGGTGGACAGGGGACAGGAGAGACCCAGTACTTC
D: TRBD1; J: TRBJ2-1; size: .; V: TRBV28; CDR3: CASSRGQGRHDEQFF; DNA: TGTGCCAGCAGTAGAGGACAGGGGAGACACGATGAGCAGTTCTTC
D: TRBD1; J: TRBJ1-3; size: .; V: TRBV11-2; CDR3: CASSRGQSLGNTIYF; DNA: TGTGCCAGCAGCCGGGGACAGTCTCTCGGAAACACCATATATTTT
D: .; J: TRBJ2-1; size: .; V: TRBV7-9; CDR3: CASPGLTGDNEQFF; DNA: TGTGCCAGCCCCGGACTCACTGGGGACAATGAGCAGTTCTTC
D: TRBD2; J: TRBJ2-5; size: .; V: TRBV5-1; CDR3: CASSPGTSGGVETQYF; DNA: TGCGCCAGCAGCCCGGGGACTAGCGGGGGGGTAGAGACCCAGTACTTC
D: TRBD2; J: TRBJ2-3; size: .; V: TRBV28; CDR3: CASSLFLAGGPGTQYF; DNA: TGTGCCAGCAGTTTATTTCTAGCGGGAGGGCCGGGCACGCAGTATTTT
D: TRBD1; J: TRBJ1-4; size: .; V: TRBV27; CDR3: CASSLSRDRVEKLFF; DNA: TGTGCCAGCAGTTTATCGAGAGACAGGGTTGAAAAACTGTTTTTT
D: TRBD1; J: TRBJ2-3; size: once; V: TRBV15; CDR3: CATSRTGTGGRDTQYF; DNA: TGTGCCACCAGCAGGACCGGGACAGGGGGCCGAGATACGCAGTATTTT
D: TRBD2; J: TRBJ2-5; size: .; V: TRBV7-7; CDR3: CASSLEDGLVKETQYF; DNA: TGTGCTAGCAGCTTAGAGGACGGACTAGTGAAAGAGACCCAGTACTTC
D: .; J: TRBJ1-5; size: .; V: TRBV6-5; CDR3: CASRNRAYSNQPQHF; DNA: TGTGCCAGCAGGAACAGGGCTTATAGCAATCAGCCCCAGCATTTT
D: .; J: TRBJ1-3; size: .; V: TRBV28; CDR3: CASTQQSRGNTIYF; DNA: TGTGCCAGCACCCAACAGTCAAGGGGAAACACCATATATTTT
D: .; J: TRBJ2-2; size: .; V: TRBV5-1; CDR3: CASSKWDNPNTGELFF; DNA: TGCGCCAGCAGCAAATGGGACAACCCGAACACCGGGGAGCTGTTTTTT
D: .; J: TRBJ2-3; size: .; V: TRBV11-2; CDR3: CASSRRRGDTQYF; DNA: TGTGCCAGCAGCAGAAGGAGGGGAGATACGCAGTATTTT
D: TRBD1; J: TRBJ2-7; size: .; V: TRBV27; CDR3: CASGSPNRGPGEQYF; DNA: TGTGCCAGCGGCTCGCCGAACAGGGGGCCGGGCGAGCAGTACTTC
D: TRBD1; J: TRBJ2-4; size: once; V: TRBV7-3; CDR3: CASSRTGSIQYF; DNA: TGTGCCAGCAGCAGGACAGGGAGCATTCAGTACTTC
D: TRBD1; J: TRBJ1-1; size: .; V: TRBV13; CDR3: CASSSPDRENTEAFF; DNA: TGTGCCAGCAGCTCGCCCGACAGGGAGAACACTGAAGCTTTCTTT
D: TRBD1; J: TRBJ2-2; size: .; V: TRBV2; CDR3: CASRGQGTDGELFF; DNA: TGTGCCAGCAGGGGACAGGGTACGGACGGGGAGCTGTTTTTT
D: TRBD1; J: TRBJ2-5; size: .; V: TRBV24-1; CDR3: CATSAGTGGRETQYF; DNA: TGTGCCACCAGTGCCGGGACAGGGGGCCGAGAGACCCAGTACTTC
D: .; J: TRBJ1-1; size: .; V: TRBV5-4; CDR3: CASSFPFRGVNTEAFF; DNA: TGTGCCAGCAGCTTCCCTTTTCGCGGGGTGAACACTGAAGCTTTCTTT
D: .; J: TRBJ1-3; size: .; V: TRBV5-1; CDR3: CASSFGNPSGNTIYF; DNA: TGCGCCAGCAGCTTCGGGAACCCCTCTGGAAACACCATATATTTT
D: TRBD1; J: TRBJ1-1; size: .; V: TRBV6-5; CDR3: CASSYRGRGRTEAFF; DNA: TGTGCCAGCAGTTACCGGGGCAGGGGGAGAACTGAAGCTTTCTTT
D: TRBD2; J: TRBJ2-3; size: .; V: TRBV20-1; CDR3: CSASSQRGVDTQYF; DNA: TGCAGTGCTAGTTCTCAGCGGGGGGTAGATACGCAGTATTTT
D: TRBD1; J: TRBJ1-3; size: .; V: TRBV11-3; CDR3: CASSQNRGDGNTIYF; DNA: TGTGCCAGCAGCCAAAACAGGGGCGACGGAAACACCATATATTTT
D: TRBD1; J: TRBJ1-1; size: .; V: TRBV9; CDR3: CASSVGTGGVGTEAFF; DNA: TGTGCCAGCAGCGTCGGGACAGGGGGCGTGGGCACTGAAGCTTTCTTT
D: TRBD1; J: TRBJ2-1; size: .; V: TRBV11-2; CDR3: CASSLDVGTGKLYNEQFF; DNA: TGTGCCAGCAGCTTAGATGTTGGGACAGGGAAACTCTACAATGAGCAGTTCTTC
D: .; J: TRBJ2-3; size: once; V: TRBV7-2; CDR3: CASSLGTLKNTQYF; DNA: TGTGCCAGCAGCTTAGGGACACTTAAAAATACGCAGTATTTT
D: .; J: TRBJ1-5; size: .; V: TRBV21-1; CDR3: CASSKWVLYRDRGYQPQHF; DNA: TGTGCCAGCAGCAAATGGGTCTTATACCGGGACAGGGGGTATCAGCCCCAGCATTTT
D: TRBD1; J: TRBJ1-1; size: .; V: TRBV19; CDR3: CASSITGGVSEAFF; DNA: TGTGCCAGTAGTATAACAGGGGGCGTCTCTGAAGCTTTCTTT
D: .; J: TRBJ1-5; size: few; V: TRBV6-1; CDR3: CASSEWEINQPQHF; DNA: TGTGCCAGCAGTGAATGGGAGATCAATCAGCCCCAGCATTTT
D: .; J: TRBJ1-3; size: .; V: TRBV5-1; CDR3: CASSLRAGSGNTIYF; DNA: TGCGCCAGCAGCTTAAGAGCTGGCTCTGGAAACACCATATATTTT
D: TRBD2; J: TRBJ2-7; size: .; V: TRBV7-2; CDR3: CASSFTSGYEQYF; DNA: TGTGCCAGCAGCTTCACTAGCGGCTACGAGCAGTACTTC
D: TRBD2; J: TRBJ2-1; size: .; V: TRBV27; CDR3: CASSSSGGAYNEQFF; DNA: TGTGCCAGCAGTTCTAGCGGGGGGGCTTACAATGAGCAGTTCTTC
D: .; J: TRBJ1-5; size: .; V: TRBV27; CDR3: CASSQNTRGNQPQHF; DNA: TGTGCCAGCAGTCAGAATACGCGGGGCAATCAGCCCCAGCATTTT
D: .; J: TRBJ2-7; size: .; V: TRBV19; CDR3: CASSPSRGRSYEQYF; DNA: TGTGCCAGTAGCCCCTCCAGGGGCCGCTCCTACGAGCAGTACTTC